The entry that follows covers one T cell receptor (beta chain) sequence. Clones were read by immunoSEQ multiplex PCR, and TCRdb kept only the in-frame ones, dropping some. The sample has around 1.6 million clones, 95% to 99% seen once. This record belongs to a study of shared clonotypes between healthy human individuals. Study-wide context: Three plates each covered CD4 naive and memory; CD8 naive two, CD8 memory one.

The J segment lost 6 bases and the V segment lost 3 bases, leaving 15 bases of the junction unmatched. There are 18 residues in the CDR3. The source is a man aged 25 to 40 in good health. The chain has TRBV5-7 and TRBJ2-2, with TRBD2 matching over 9 bases. TRBV5-7 has ORF status, its function being uncertain. The sequenced material came from naive CD4+ T cells sorted from blood. Subset reported: CD45RA+ positively selected. CDR3 sequence: CASSYAWAREGLAGELFF. CDR3 DNA: TGTGCCAGCAGCTACGCTTGGGCGCGGGAGGGCCTTGCCGGGGAGCTGTTTTTT.